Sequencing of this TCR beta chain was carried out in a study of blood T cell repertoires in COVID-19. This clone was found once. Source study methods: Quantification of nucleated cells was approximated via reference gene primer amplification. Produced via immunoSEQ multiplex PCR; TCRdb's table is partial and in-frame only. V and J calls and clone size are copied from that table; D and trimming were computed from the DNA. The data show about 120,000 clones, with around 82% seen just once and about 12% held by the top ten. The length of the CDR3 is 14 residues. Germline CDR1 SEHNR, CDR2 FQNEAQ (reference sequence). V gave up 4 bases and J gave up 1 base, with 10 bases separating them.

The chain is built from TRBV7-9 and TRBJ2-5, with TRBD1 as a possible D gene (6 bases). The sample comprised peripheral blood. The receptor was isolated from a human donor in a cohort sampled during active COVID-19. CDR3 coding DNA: TGTGCCAGCAGCTACGGGGACACCCAAGAGACCCAGTACTTC. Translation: CASSYGDTQETQYF.